The 21 T cell receptor beta chains listed next were all sequenced from one sample in a study of OX40 agonist ivuxolimab in advanced cancers. Receptors were amplified or captured by the immunoSEQ multiplex PCR assay. TCRdb holds this immuneACCESS table with in-frame rearrangements only. Some clones are missing; in checked studies, unresolved V genes explain under half, and the rest has no known cause. The sample profile shows about 150,000 clones; roughly 94% of them were found once. Approximately 0.3% of the sample goes to the ten largest clones. The sequenced sample was CD4+ or CD8+ T cells sorted from blood, obtained in a trial of the OX40 agonist ivuxolimab. The source is an adult with an advanced solid tumor such as melanoma, head and neck, liver or kidney cancer.

This rearrangement joins TRBV19 to TRBJ1-5; TRBD1 is a possible D gene (5 bases). The V and J ends lost 6 bases and 6 bases respectively, with 15 bases between them. The CDR3 consists of 14 residues. Looked up from germline, CDR1 is LNHDA and CDR2 is SQIVND (reference sequence). The CDR3 sequence is CASRPGTLFQPQHF. As DNA, the CDR3 is TGTGCCAGTAGGCCCGGGACCCTCTTTCAGCCCCAGCATTTT.

V is TRBV10-3 and J is TRBJ1-3, with D possibly being TRBD1 (5 bases). V was pared by 4 bases and J by 0 bases, with 7 bases between. CDR3 length: 14 amino acids. Germline CDR1 ENHRY, CDR2 SYGVKD. CDR3 nucleotides: TGTGCCATCAGTGGAGGGACCTCTGGAAACACCATATATTTT. As protein: CAISGGTSGNTIYF.

CDR3 nucleotide sequence: TGTGCCAGCAGGAGCACAGCCACGAACACCGGGGAGCTGTTTTTT. This encodes CASRSTATNTGELFF. The J gene is TRBJ2-2, the V gene TRBV9; D is uncertain. The ends were cut back, 5 bases at V and 0 bases at J, with 11 bases in the middle. This CDR3 has 15 residues. In germline, CDR1 is SGDLS, CDR2 YYNGEE.

This rearrangement joins TRBV7-2 to TRBJ1-6, with 7 bases aligning to TRBD1. V gave up 2 bases and J gave up 5 bases; unmatched junction bases: 12. From germline, CDR1 is SGHTA and CDR2 FQGNSA. The CDR3 is 18 amino acids. The CDR3 region has the DNA TGTGCCAGCAGCTTACGCCCGTCCGGGACAGTCAATAATTCACCCCTCCACTTT. This encodes CASSLRPSGTVNNSPLHF.

This sequence joins TRBV19 and TRBJ2-5; TRBD2 is a possible D gene (5 bases). From germline, CDR1 is LNHDA and CDR2 SQIVND (reference sequence). V lost 10 bases, J lost 5 bases, and 17 bases lay in between. This CDR3 has 13 residues. In DNA, the CDR3 is TGTGCCACAAAAACAAGCGGTCCGGAGACCCAGTACTTC. This gives the protein CATKTSGPETQYF.

The chain couples TRBV18 to TRBJ2-5, with D maybe TRBD2 (6 bases). The J call is doubtful: the DNA matches TRBJ2-7 better. Germline V gene lookup returns CDR1 KGHSH and CDR2 LQKENI. This CDR3 has 15 amino acids. CDR3 amino acids: CASSPPGLSSYEQYF. The CDR3 nucleotides read TGTGCCAGCTCACCACCGGGACTTTCCTCCTACGAGCAGTACTTC.

The rearrangement uses TRBV7-2 and TRBJ2-5; 14 bases align to TRBD2. Unmatched junction bases numbered 8, after V lost 4 bases and J lost 4 bases. Germline CDR1 reads SGHTA; CDR2 reads FQGNSA. This CDR3 region has 17 residues. The CDR3 DNA sequence: TGTGCCAGCAGCTCCCGCGGGACTAGCGGGGGCCTAGAGACCCAGTACTTC. Translating it yields CASSSRGTSGGLETQYF. Supplemented by reference TRBV7-2 and TRBJ2-5, the full variable domain reads GAGVSQSPSNKVTEKGKDVELRCDPISGHTALYWYRQSLGQGLEFLIYFQGNSAPDKSGLPSDRFSAERTGGSVSTLTIQRTQQEDSAVYLCASSSRGTSGGLETQYFGPGTRLLVL.

This chain joins TRBV6-5 and TRBJ2-2, with TRBD1 as a possible D gene (5 bases). Per germline, CDR1 MNHEY and CDR2 SVGAGI. The germline V and J ends were trimmed by 11 bases and 0 bases, with 10 bases remaining between them. The length of the CDR3 is 13 residues. The CDR3 reads CAVAGTNTGELFF. The CDR3 bases are TGTGCCGTGGCAGGGACGAACACCGGGGAGCTGTTTTTT.

The chain joins TRBV28 to TRBJ1-5, with D unresolved. Germline V lookup: CDR1 MDHEN, CDR2 SYDVKM. The CDR3 is 16 residues long. Trimming pared 1 base from V and 2 bases from J, leaving 12 bases between. The CDR3 spells CASSLFEVFGNQPQHF. CDR3 nucleotides: TGTGCCAGCAGTTTATTTGAGGTGTTTGGCAATCAGCCCCAGCATTTT.

The gene calls are TRBV6-6 and TRBJ1-2; D unclear. CDR1 and CDR2 (germline): MNHNY, SVGAGI (reference sequence). This CDR3 has 14 residues. V was clipped by 5 bases and J by 6 bases, with 16 bases between them. The CDR3 sequence is CASSPSRGYNGYTF. In DNA, the CDR3 is TGTGCCAGCAGTCCCAGTCGGGGATATAATGGCTACACCTTC.

This clone came up a few times. The rearrangement joins TRBV29-1 to TRBJ1-2; D ambiguous. This CDR3 is 12 amino acids long. CDR1 is SQVTM and CDR2 is ANQGSEA in the germline V gene. Trimming cost V 7 bases and J 8 bases, with 17 bases left between them. The chain's CDR3 is CSAPDPRVGYTF. CDR3 nucleotide sequence: TGCAGCGCCCCGGACCCCCGGGTGGGCTACACCTTC.

The V gene is TRBV7-2, the J gene TRBJ1-5; D is unresolved. Per the germline V gene, CDR1 is SGHTA and CDR2 is FQGNSA. The CDR3 sequence is 15 residues long. The V end lost 1 base, the J end lost 7 bases, and 14 bases lay between the germline ends. CDR3 amino acids: CASSLVLSSTQPQHF. The CDR3 region has the DNA TGTGCCAGCAGCTTAGTATTGTCATCAACCCAGCCCCAGCATTTT.

CDR3 loop: CASSRGRNDGYTF. The CDR3 DNA sequence: TGCGCCAGCAGTAGAGGGAGAAACGATGGCTACACCTTC. The gene calls are TRBV10-1 and TRBJ1-2; D is undetermined. From germline, CDR1 is WNHNN and CDR2 SYGVQD (reference sequence). The V gene lost 5 bases and the J gene lost 6 bases, with 13 bases spanning the gap. The CDR3 spans 13 residues.

The chain combines TRBV7-2 with TRBJ1-2; D not resolved. Germline lookup yields CDR1 SGHTA and CDR2 FQGNSA. This CDR3 has 14 amino acids. Trimming removed 1 base at V and 4 bases at J, with 10 bases between. The CDR3 DNA sequence: TGTGCCAGCAGCTTAGGCACCGCCCGCTATGGCTACACCTTC. Translation: CASSLGTARYGYTF. Combining the CDR3 with reference TRBV7-2 and TRBJ1-2 gives the whole variable domain GAGVSQSPSNKVTEKGKDVELRCDPISGHTALYWYRQSLGQGLEFLIYFQGNSAPDKSGLPSDRFSAERTGGSVSTLTIQRTQQEDSAVYLCASSLGTARYGYTFGSGTRLTVV.

The V call is TRBV10-3, the J call TRBJ1-1; no reliable D call. The CDR3 contains 14 residues. V was cut by 8 bases and J by 1 base, with 14 bases left in between. CDR1 ENHRY and CDR2 SYGVKD come from the germline V gene. CDR3 bases: TGTGCCATCGGGAGAAGGGAAGGGAACACTGAAGCTTTCTTT. Amino acids: CAIGRREGNTEAFF.

The chain links TRBV7-9 to TRBJ1-1; tentatively, D is TRBD1 (5 bases). The ends were cut back, 4 bases at V and 7 bases at J, with 10 bases in the middle. The CDR3 consists of 12 residues. Per germline, CDR1 SEHNR and CDR2 FQNEAQ (reference sequence). Here the CDR3 reads CASSSLGGEAFF. CDR3 bases: TGTGCCAGCAGCTCACTTGGGGGTGAAGCTTTCTTT.

A note on this clone: The same CDR3 arises from other DNA sequences in this sample as well. The genes are TRBV5-4 and TRBJ2-3, with D possibly TRBD2 on 7 matching bases. Germline V gene lookup returns CDR1 SGHNT and CDR2 YYREEE (reference sequence). The germline V and J ends were trimmed by 1 base and 2 bases, with 20 bases remaining between them. The length of the CDR3 is 18 residues. CDR3 loop: CASSLRVGGGGHTDTQYF. The CDR3 DNA reads TGTGCCAGCAGCTTGAGGGTGGGTGGCGGGGGACACACAGATACGCAGTATTTT.

This rearrangement joins TRBV6-5 to TRBJ1-1; the D gene is possibly TRBD1 (5 bases). Germline CDR1 is MNHEY and CDR2 is SVGAGI. V was trimmed by 4 bases and J by 1 base, leaving 13 bases between them. The CDR3 covers 15 residues. The chain's CDR3 is CASSSQSGTNTEAFF. CDR3 bases: TGTGCCAGCAGTTCGCAGTCGGGGACGAACACTGAAGCTTTCTTT.

V and J are TRBV14 and TRBJ2-1; D not certain. The CDR3 loop spans 16 amino acids. Germline V gene sequence: CDR1 SGHDN, CDR2 FVKESK. V shed 5 bases and J shed 8 bases, with 22 bases lying between them. DNA for the CDR3: TGTGCCAGCAGCAACCCCATGGGCCGATGGGTGGATGAGCAGTTCTTC. Amino acids: CASSNPMGRWVDEQFF.

This chain connects TRBV5-1 to TRBJ2-7; no clear D. Germline V lookup: CDR1 SGHRS, CDR2 YFSETQ. V was trimmed by 0 bases and J by 6 bases, leaving 13 bases between them. This CDR3 is 14 amino acids long. The CDR3 loop is CASSLEIGQREQYF. As DNA, the CDR3 is TGCGCCAGCAGCTTGGAAATAGGGCAACGCGAGCAGTACTTC.

The chain combines TRBV27 with TRBJ2-1; 7 nucleotides match TRBD1. Germline CDR1 MNHEY, CDR2 SMNVEV (reference sequence). CDR3 length: 15 residues. The V and J ends lost 0 bases and 4 bases, in that order; junction bases with no gene match: 3. The CDR3 reads CASSLSPGGYNEQFF. The CDR3 nucleotides are TGTGCCAGCAGTTTATCGCCAGGGGGTTACAATGAGCAGTTCTTC.